This T cell receptor beta chain was sequenced in a study of PD-1 blockade in classical Hodgkin lymphoma. General observations from the study: What caused the repertoire differences, perhaps disease activity or prior therapy, remains undefined.

The count of this clone is one. Its antigen is as yet unknown. Every one of the patients relapsed after autologous stem cell transplantation (brentuximab vedotin exposure was variable). After PBMCs were thawed, their CD8+ T cells were isolated by magnetic negative selection. Measured with immunoSEQ multiplex PCR; TCRdb has only the in-frame clones, and not every one. The table shows about 27,000 clones, with just over 85% occurring only once. The sequence was collected from a human donor with classical Hodgkin lymphoma. Source: CD8+ T cells from blood, taken at baseline.

The CDR3 nucleotides read TGTGCCAGCAGCTTCGGGACCGTGAGCTCCTACGAGCAGTACTTC. Protein: CASSFGTVSSYEQYF. The V and J genes are TRBV5-8 and TRBJ2-7; D tentatively reads TRBD1 or TRBD2 (5 bases each). CDR3 length equals 15 residues. V dropped 2 bases and J dropped 0 bases, with 12 bases sitting between them. Germline values: CDR1 SGHTS, CDR2 YDEGEE.